This T cell receptor beta chain was profiled in a study of shared clonotypes between healthy human individuals (dated by TCRdb to 2018 to 2020). Concerning the study at large: The cohort included three men and a couple of women between 18 and 49 years of age. The study deeply sequenced blood TCR repertoires of about 5 healthy adults to estimate repertoire size and the extent of clonotype sharing between individuals. Per donor, leukapheresis produced somewhere between about 0.94 and 9 billion PBMCs. To increase sequencing depth and limit assay-specific biases, TCR repertoire library preparation and sequencing were carried out by different laboratories using diverse techniques.

The paper as a whole reports these results and caveats: Pairwise subsampling indicated that sequencing depth was expected to affect the degree of clonotype sharing among donors. Sampling was restricted to blood, and TCR repertoires in tissue are likely to differ from TCR repertoires in blood. The genetic and exposure-history diversity represented was limited by the small number of donors.

From the cysteine through the phenylalanine, the CDR3 covers 13 amino acids. The entry retains the CDR3 DNA only, 39 bases that are in frame from base 1. The junction carries 9 bases between V and J, which are trimmed by 6 bases and 1 base respectively. CDR1 SEHNR and CDR2 FQNEAQ were looked up in the germline V gene (reference sequence). Using the deep immunoSEQ assay, TCR CDR3 regions were amplified from genomic DNA by multiplex PCR. Extracted genomic DNA from each cell subset was distributed evenly across all wells of several immunoSEQ 96-well plates, and each plate was treated as a replicate. For unsorted PBMC, each replicate PCR was loaded with roughly 0.3 ug genomic DNA, equivalent to about 30,000 T cell genomes. Unsorted PBMC genomic DNA was sequenced across ten immunoSEQ deep assay plates. The purified libraries were quantified using a Qubit 3.0 fluorometer, sized with a Bioanalyzer 2100, and then quantified again using the KAPA Library Quantification kit. A separate single-read 150-cycle Illumina NextSeq 550 flow cell was used to sequence each immunoSEQ 96-well plate. The source study handled its data this way. Because only junctional sequences without quality scores were contained in the immunoSEQ output, filtering matching that applied to full-length reads could not be performed. To assign V/J genes and CDR3, sequences were annotated against IMGT germline references using PyIR, a Python wrapper for IgBLAST v1.9. Any read was removed if the V/J assignment was weak (E-value above 1e-6), the CDR3 was missing, or the read contained stop codons, out-of-frame junctions, or ambiguous translated residues. V3J clonotypes were defined by identical inferred V gene, J gene, and CDR3 amino acid sequence. The percentage overlap between two repertoires was calculated by dividing the number of shared unique clonotypes by the size of the smaller repertoire. RTK rarefaction, the Chao1 estimator, and Recon v2.1 estimates of unobserved clonotypes were used to assess repertoire richness. In its TCRdb copy, this immuneACCESS table keeps in-frame sequences only and misses some clones. Where compared with another copy, unresolved V genes explain less than half of these, and the others have no known cause. V, J and clone size reflect that table, while D and trimming were determined from the DNA. This sample gives more than 450,000 clones in total; 75% to 85% of them show up just once. The ten largest account for around 13% of the sample.

The donors were healthy, HIV-negative adults who had no recently reported acute infections or vaccinations. Every donor was a Caucasian adult residing in Nashville, Tennessee, USA. For unsorted samples, around 85 million PBMCs were counted, and genomic DNA was extracted using the QIAamp DNA Blood Mini kit. Blood was collected by leukapheresis, and PBMCs were isolated by Ficoll-Histopaque density gradient centrifugation and then cryopreserved in liquid nitrogen vapor phase. In the case of this clone: Its antigen is still unknown. Base qualities are not recorded, but no much larger clone differs from it by a single base.

The rearranged chain carries TRBV7-9 and TRBJ1-1; the D gene cannot be resolved reliably. The clonotype comes from a woman in her thirties or forties in good health. Some clones in this sample may be carry-over from other donors' samples. The sequencing sample was made of PBMCs. The CDR3 protein sequence reads: CASSSTSNTEAFF. In nucleotides, the sequence is TGTGCCAGCAGTTCCACATCGAACACTGAAGCTTTCTTT.